This TCR beta chain came from a study of cytomegalovirus exposure and HLA in healthy donors. Study overall: Previous work identified roughly 110 million unique TCR beta sequences from some 170 million T cells.

The CDR3 covers 12 residues. The V gene's germline CDR1 is MGHRA and CDR2 YSYEKL. Trimming removed 1 base at V and 5 bases at J, with 6 bases between. PCR was performed using 60 Vbeta and 13 Jbeta primers. Profiling relied on immunoSEQ multiplex PCR, and the TCRdb table lists in-frame clones only, not all of them. The sample yields approximately 110,000 clones, approximately 80% seen once. The J gene is TRBJ2-7, the V gene TRBV4-1; no clear D gene. This clonotype was sampled from a woman aged 25 to 39 in good health and CMV-seropositive. The specimen was PBMCs. The CDR3 nucleotides read TGCGCCAGCAGCCAAGGAGGCGACGAGCAGTACTTC. This translates into CASSQGGDEQYF.